Presented here are 21 T cell receptor beta chains from one specimen sequenced in a study of OX40 agonist ivuxolimab in advanced cancers. Profiling relied on immunoSEQ multiplex PCR, and the TCRdb table lists in-frame clones only, not all of them. Of about 91,000 clones in the sample, more than 70% were seen once. The sample in question was CD4+ or CD8+ T cells sorted from blood, obtained in a trial of the OX40 agonist ivuxolimab. Every receptor here comes from an adult with an advanced solid tumor such as melanoma, head and neck, liver or kidney cancer.

Points on this clone: At one boundary the junction diverges from the germline segment, which might be a read error. The genes are TRBV9 and TRBJ1-3, with a possible D match to TRBD1 (6 bases). The CDR3 spans 15 residues. CDR1 is SGDLS, CDR2 YYNGEE, per germline. The CDR3 bases are TGTGCCAGCAGCGTAGGGGACACCCTTGGATACACCATATATTTT. This codes for CASSVGDTLGYTIYF.

This clone has just one count. This CDR3 reads CASRPNRGLGETQYF. In DNA, the CDR3 is TGTGCCAGCAGACCCAACAGGGGGCTGGGAGAGACCCAGTACTTC. This sequence joins TRBV27 and TRBJ2-5; 9 bases match TRBD1. CDR1 is MNHEY and CDR2 is SMNVEV in the germline V gene (reference sequence). V trimming: 6 bases; J trimming: 4 bases; junction bases outside the gene matches: 9. The CDR3 has 15 amino acids.

V gene TRBV27 combines with J gene TRBJ1-2; D is ambiguous. V lost 4 bases and J 0 bases, leaving 12 bases between the germline ends. CDR1 is MNHEY and CDR2 is SMNVEV in the germline V gene (reference sequence). This CDR3 region has 15 residues. The CDR3: CASSSRLATNYGYTF. Here the CDR3 DNA reads TGTGCCAGCAGTTCCCGACTGGCCACTAACTATGGCTACACCTTC.

This chain links TRBV4-1 with TRBJ2-2, with a possible D match to TRBD2 (7 bases). The CDR3 contains 15 residues. Trimming shortened V by 4 bases and J by 1 base, and 10 bases separated the two germline ends. Germline V gene data show CDR1 as MGHRA and CDR2 as YSYEKL. CDR3: CASSPGGQNTGELFF. DNA of the CDR3: TGCGCCAGCAGCCCGGGGGGACAGAACACCGGGGAGCTGTTTTTT.

This clone was found once. This rearrangement joins TRBV30 to TRBJ1-1; a weak D match, TRBD1 (5 bases). The CDR3 has 11 residues. Germline assignment: CDR1 GTSNPN and CDR2 SVGIG (reference sequence). V was cut by 5 bases and J by 3 bases, with 7 bases left in between. The CDR3 DNA reads as TGTGCCTGGTCGGGGGACACTGAAGCTTTCTTT. Translation: CAWSGDTEAFF.

This chain links TRBV19 with TRBJ2-5, with D hard to call. The V end lost 1 base, the J end lost 5 bases, and 5 bases lay between the germline ends. The CDR3 covers 12 residues. Germline values: CDR1 LNHDA, CDR2 SQIVND (reference sequence). CDR3 region: CASSIGAETQYF. DNA of the CDR3: TGTGCCAGTAGTATAGGAGCTGAGACCCAGTACTTC.

This chain uses TRBV25-1 with TRBJ1-5; the D is unclear. The length of the CDR3 is 15 residues. Germline V lookup: CDR1 MGHDK, CDR2 SYGVNS. Trimming stripped 2 bases from V and 6 bases from J, with 14 bases between. The CDR3 here is CASSEHGREGQPQHF. CDR3 in DNA: TGTGCCAGCAGTGAACACGGCCGGGAAGGTCAGCCCCAGCATTTT.

The gene calls are TRBV9 and TRBJ1-2; no clear D. From germline, CDR1 is SGDLS and CDR2 YYNGEE. This CDR3 is 12 amino acids long. Trimming pared 0 bases from V and 8 bases from J, leaving 8 bases between. CDR3 sequence: CASSVVAGGYTF. CDR3 DNA: TGTGCCAGCAGCGTAGTAGCGGGGGGCTACACCTTC. The variable domain in full, with the rest retrieved from reference TRBV9 and TRBJ1-2, is DSGVTQTPKHLITATGQRVTLRCSPRSGDLSVYWYQQSLDQGLQFLIQYYNGEERAKGNILERFSAQQFPDLHSELNLSSLELGDSALYFCASSVVAGGYTFGSGTRLTVV.

To note about this clone: Sequence at one end of the junction differs from germline and may be a read error. The gene calls are TRBV5-1 and TRBJ2-2, with D tentatively TRBD1 (6 bases). Germline V gene data show CDR1 as SGHRS and CDR2 as YFSETQ. The CDR3 sequence is 15 residues long. The chain's CDR3 is CTSSLGQANTGELFF. In DNA, the CDR3 is TGCACCAGCAGCTTGGGACAAGCGAACACCGGGGAGCTGTTTTTT.

This chain connects TRBV5-1 to TRBJ2-7; D is possibly TRBD1 or TRBD2 (5 bases each). V shed 5 bases and J shed 4 bases, with 19 bases lying between them. The CDR3 spans 15 residues. Germline V gene data show CDR1 as SGHRS and CDR2 as YFSETQ. This CDR3 reads CASRVGSQGGYEQYF. The CDR3 nucleotides are TGCGCCAGCAGGGTGGGGAGCCAGGGTGGGTACGAGCAGTACTTC.

The chain joins TRBV29-1 to TRBJ1-5; TRBD1 aligns across 12 bases. CDR3 size: 16 residues. CDR1 SQVTM and CDR2 ANQGSEA come from the germline V gene. The J segment lost 7 bases and the V segment lost 0 bases, leaving 7 bases of the junction unmatched. CDR3 protein: CSVEEGGTGGGQPQHF. The CDR3, as DNA: TGCAGCGTTGAAGAGGGAGGGACAGGGGGCGGACAGCCCCAGCATTTT.

The chain joins TRBV11-2 to TRBJ1-1; D is unresolved. The V gene's germline CDR1 is SGHAT and CDR2 FQNNGV. V dropped 0 bases and J dropped 4 bases, with 6 bases sitting between them. The CDR3 is 13 amino acids. The CDR3, as DNA: TGTGCCAGCAGCTTAGAACGGTTCACTGAAGCTTTCTTT. It is translated as CASSLERFTEAFF.

V is TRBV6-6 and J is TRBJ2-2; 10 nucleotides match TRBD2. J gave up 6 bases and V 2 bases, and 3 bases lay outside the gene matches. This CDR3 is built from 15 residues. Germline CDR1 MNHNY, CDR2 SVGAGI (reference sequence). CDR3 coding DNA: TGTGCCAGCAGTTACCGCCTAGCGGGAGCCGGGGAGCTGTTTTTT. Translated: CASSYRLAGAGELFF.

The genes are TRBV23-1 and TRBJ1-5; D call uncertain. TRBV23-1 is an ORF; its function is uncertain. V lost 2 bases to trimming and J lost 1 base, with 15 bases between them. This CDR3 region has 17 residues. Here the CDR3 reads CASSQIRCVPSNQPQHF. The CDR3 DNA reads TGCGCCAGCAGTCAAATCCGGTGCGTTCCGAGCAATCAGCCCCAGCATTTT.

This sequence joins TRBV4-2 and TRBJ2-1; D not resolved. The V gene's germline CDR1 is LGHNA and CDR2 YNFKEQ. Trimming took 0 bases from V and 5 from J, leaving 14 bases between them. CDR3 size: 16 residues. This CDR3 reads CASSQERIGVNNEQFF. The CDR3 DNA is TGTGCCAGCAGCCAAGAAAGGATTGGGGTAAACAATGAGCAGTTCTTC.

The chain uses TRBV7-9 and TRBJ2-3; 11 bases are shared with TRBD2. Germline CDR1 is SEHNR and CDR2 is FQNEAQ (reference sequence). Trimming cost V 2 bases and J 5 bases; bases outside gene matches: 6. This CDR3 comprises 16 residues. In DNA form, the CDR3 reads TGTGCCAGCAGCTTAAGGGTGGGGACTAGCGGAGATACGCAGTATTTT. Protein sequence: CASSLRVGTSGDTQYF.

The chain is built from TRBV27 and TRBJ2-7; 13 nucleotides match TRBD2. Trimming took 6 bases from V and 1 from J; bases not matched to a gene: 6. CDR3 length: 16 amino acids. Germline V gene lookup returns CDR1 MNHEY and CDR2 SMNVEV (reference sequence). CDR3 sequence reads: CASSPLLAGGSYEQYF. For the CDR3, the DNA is TGTGCCAGCAGCCCCCTACTAGCGGGAGGGTCCTACGAGCAGTACTTC.

This sequence joins TRBV11-2 and TRBJ2-7, with TRBD2 matching 8 bases. The CDR3 has 15 amino acids. V lost 3 bases to trimming and J lost 6 bases; unmatched junction nucleotides: 10. The germline gives CDR1 SGHAT, CDR2 FQNNGV. CDR3 DNA: TGTGCCAGCAGCTTGACGGGACTAGTTCGTAGCGAGCAGTACTTC. This codes for CASSLTGLVRSEQYF.

This clone was found a few times. This CDR3 reads CASSLASFYGYTF. Here the CDR3 DNA reads TGTGCCAGCAGCTTAGCCAGCTTCTATGGCTACACCTTC. V gene TRBV7-8 combines with J gene TRBJ1-2; the D is unclear. The ends were cut back, 0 bases at V and 4 bases at J, with 6 bases in the middle. The CDR3 length is 13 residues. CDR1 and CDR2 (germline): SGHVS, FQNEAQ.

The chain joins TRBV29-1 to TRBJ2-2; D possibly corresponds to TRBD2 (5 bases). The CDR3 has 13 amino acids. Trimming left V 4 bases short and J 6 bases short, with 12 bases between. Germline V CDR1 and CDR2: SQVTM, ANQGSEA. Written as DNA, the CDR3 is TGCAGCGTTGCTCCCTTCGGGGCCGGGGAGCTGTTTTTT. It is translated as CSVAPFGAGELFF.

This clone appeared a single time. The V and J genes are TRBV20-1 and TRBJ1-3; the D is unclear. The germline V gene has CDR1 DFQATT and CDR2 SNEGSKA (reference sequence). This CDR3 contains 11 residues. Trimming cost V 6 bases and J 3 bases, with 6 bases left between them. In DNA form, the CDR3 reads TGCAGTGCCTTTTATGGAAACACCATATATTTT. Translation: CSAFYGNTIYF.